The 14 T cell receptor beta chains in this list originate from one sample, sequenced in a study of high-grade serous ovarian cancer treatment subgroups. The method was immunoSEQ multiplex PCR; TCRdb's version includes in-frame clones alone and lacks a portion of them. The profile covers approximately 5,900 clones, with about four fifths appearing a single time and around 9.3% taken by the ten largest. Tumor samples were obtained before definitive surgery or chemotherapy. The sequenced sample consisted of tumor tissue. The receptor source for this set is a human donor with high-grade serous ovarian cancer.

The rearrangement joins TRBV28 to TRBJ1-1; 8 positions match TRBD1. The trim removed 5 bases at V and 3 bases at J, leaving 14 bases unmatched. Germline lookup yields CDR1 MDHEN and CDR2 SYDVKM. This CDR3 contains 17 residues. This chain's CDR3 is CASSASGQGAAHTEAFF. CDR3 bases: TGTGCCAGCAGTGCCTCAGGGCAGGGGGCGGCCCACACTGAAGCTTTCTTT.

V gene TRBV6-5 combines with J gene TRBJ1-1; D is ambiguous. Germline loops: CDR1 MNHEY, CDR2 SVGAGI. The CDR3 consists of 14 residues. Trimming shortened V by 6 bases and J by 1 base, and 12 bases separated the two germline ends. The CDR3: CASRSWEKNTEAFF. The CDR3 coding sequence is TGTGCCAGCAGGAGTTGGGAGAAGAACACTGAAGCTTTCTTT.

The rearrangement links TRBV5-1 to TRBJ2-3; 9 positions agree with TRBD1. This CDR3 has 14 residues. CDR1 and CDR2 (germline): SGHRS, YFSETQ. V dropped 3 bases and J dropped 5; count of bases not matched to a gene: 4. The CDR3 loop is CASSSGQGQDTQYF. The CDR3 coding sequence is TGCGCCAGCAGCTCGGGACAGGGACAAGATACGCAGTATTTT.

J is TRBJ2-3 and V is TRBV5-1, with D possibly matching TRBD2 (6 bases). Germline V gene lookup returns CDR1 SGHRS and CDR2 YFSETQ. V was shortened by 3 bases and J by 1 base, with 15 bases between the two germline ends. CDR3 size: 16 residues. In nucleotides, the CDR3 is TGCGCCAGCAGCTCTTCCACTAGCCTGGGCACAGATACGCAGTATTTT. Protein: CASSSSTSLGTDTQYF.

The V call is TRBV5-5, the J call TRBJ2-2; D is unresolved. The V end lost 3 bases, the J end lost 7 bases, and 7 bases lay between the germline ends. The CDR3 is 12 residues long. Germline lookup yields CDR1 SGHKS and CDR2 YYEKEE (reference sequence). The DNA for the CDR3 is TGTGCCAGCAGCTCTGAAGACGGGGAGCTGTTTTTT. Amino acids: CASSSEDGELFF.

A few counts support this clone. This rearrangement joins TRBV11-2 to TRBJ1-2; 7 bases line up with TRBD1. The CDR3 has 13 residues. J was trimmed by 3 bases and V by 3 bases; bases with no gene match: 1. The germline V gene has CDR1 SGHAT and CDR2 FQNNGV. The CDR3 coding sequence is TGTGCCAGCAGCTTTGGGACAGACTATGGCTACACCTTC. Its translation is CASSFGTDYGYTF.

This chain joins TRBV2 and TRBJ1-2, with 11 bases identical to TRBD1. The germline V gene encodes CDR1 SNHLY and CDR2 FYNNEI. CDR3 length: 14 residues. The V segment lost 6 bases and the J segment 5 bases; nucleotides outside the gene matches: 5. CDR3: CASRDGQGAYGYTF. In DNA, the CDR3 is TGTGCCAGCAGAGACGGACAGGGGGCATATGGCTACACCTTC.

Written as DNA, the CDR3 is TGTGCCGGTCAGCGGGGGATTAACTATGGCTACACCTTC. Protein product: CAGQRGINYGYTF. The chain joins TRBV30 to TRBJ1-2, with a weak D call TRBD1 (5 bases). The CDR3 totals 13 residues. Germline V gives CDR1 GTSNPN, CDR2 SVGIG (reference sequence). V was pared by 8 bases and J by 1 base, with 14 bases between.

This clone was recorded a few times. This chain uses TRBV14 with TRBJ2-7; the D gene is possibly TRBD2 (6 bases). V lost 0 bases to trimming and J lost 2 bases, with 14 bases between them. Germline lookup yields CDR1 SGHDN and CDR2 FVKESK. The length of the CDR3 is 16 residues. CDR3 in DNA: TGTGCCAGCAGCCAAGATCGAAGAACGGGAGCCTACGAGCAGTACTTC. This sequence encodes CASSQDRRTGAYEQYF.

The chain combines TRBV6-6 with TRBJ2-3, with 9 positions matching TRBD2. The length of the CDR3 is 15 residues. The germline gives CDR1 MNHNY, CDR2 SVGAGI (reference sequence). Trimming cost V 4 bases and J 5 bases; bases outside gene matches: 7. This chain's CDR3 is CASSLAAGGRDTQYF. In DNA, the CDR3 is TGTGCCAGCAGTTTAGCAGCGGGGGGAAGAGATACGCAGTATTTT.

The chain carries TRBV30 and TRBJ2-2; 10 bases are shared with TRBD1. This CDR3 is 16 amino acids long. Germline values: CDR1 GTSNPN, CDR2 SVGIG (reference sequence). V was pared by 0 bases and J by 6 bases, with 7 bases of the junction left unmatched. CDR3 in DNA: TGTGCCTGGAGTGTACTGGGACAGGGGATCTCCGGGGAGCTGTTTTTT. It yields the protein CAWSVLGQGISGELFF.

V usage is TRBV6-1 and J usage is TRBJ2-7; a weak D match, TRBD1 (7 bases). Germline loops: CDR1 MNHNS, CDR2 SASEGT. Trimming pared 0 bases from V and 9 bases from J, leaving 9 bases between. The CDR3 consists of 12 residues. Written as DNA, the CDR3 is TGTGCCAGCAGTGAAGCGCAGGGGGGGCAGTACTTC. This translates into CASSEAQGGQYF.

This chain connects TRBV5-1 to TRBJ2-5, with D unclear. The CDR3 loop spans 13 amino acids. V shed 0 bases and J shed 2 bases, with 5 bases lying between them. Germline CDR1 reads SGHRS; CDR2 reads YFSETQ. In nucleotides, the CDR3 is TGCGCCAGCAGCTTGGGGCTTCAAGAGACCCAGTACTTC. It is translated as CASSLGLQETQYF.

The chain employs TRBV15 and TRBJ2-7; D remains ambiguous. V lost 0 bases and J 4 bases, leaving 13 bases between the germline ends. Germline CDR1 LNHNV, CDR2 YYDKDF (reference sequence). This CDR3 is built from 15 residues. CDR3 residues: CATSRDLTKPYEQYF. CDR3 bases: TGTGCCACCAGCAGAGATCTGACAAAACCGTACGAGCAGTACTTC.